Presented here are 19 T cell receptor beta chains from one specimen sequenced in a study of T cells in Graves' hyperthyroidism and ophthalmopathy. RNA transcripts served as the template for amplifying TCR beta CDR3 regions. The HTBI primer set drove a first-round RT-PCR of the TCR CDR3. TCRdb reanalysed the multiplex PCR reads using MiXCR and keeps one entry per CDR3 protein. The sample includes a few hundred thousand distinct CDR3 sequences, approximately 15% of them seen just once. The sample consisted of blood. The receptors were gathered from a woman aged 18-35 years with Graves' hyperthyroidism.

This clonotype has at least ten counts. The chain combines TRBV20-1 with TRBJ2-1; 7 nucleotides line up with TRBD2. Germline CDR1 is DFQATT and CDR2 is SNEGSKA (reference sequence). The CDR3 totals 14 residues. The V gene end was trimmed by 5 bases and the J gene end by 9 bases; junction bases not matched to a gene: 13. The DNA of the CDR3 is TGCAGTGCTCTCTCTAGCGGCACTTACGGTGAGCAGTTCTTC. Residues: CSALSSGTYGEQFF.

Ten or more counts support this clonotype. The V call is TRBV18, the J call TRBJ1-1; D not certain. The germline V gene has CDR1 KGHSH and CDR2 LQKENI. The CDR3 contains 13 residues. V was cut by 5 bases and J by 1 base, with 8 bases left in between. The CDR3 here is CASSSRGNTEAFF. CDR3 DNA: TGTGCCAGCTCATCACGGGGGAACACTGAAGCTTTCTTT.

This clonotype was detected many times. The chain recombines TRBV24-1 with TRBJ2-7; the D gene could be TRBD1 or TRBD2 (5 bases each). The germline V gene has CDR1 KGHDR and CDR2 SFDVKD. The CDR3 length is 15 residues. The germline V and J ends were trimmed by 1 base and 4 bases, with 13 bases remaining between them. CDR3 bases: TGTGCCACCAGTGATTTTGCGGCAGGGAGATACGAGCAGTACTTC. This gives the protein CATSDFAAGRYEQYF.

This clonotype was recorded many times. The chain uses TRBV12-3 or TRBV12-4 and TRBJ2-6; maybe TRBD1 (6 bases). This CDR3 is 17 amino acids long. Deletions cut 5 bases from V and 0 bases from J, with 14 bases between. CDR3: CASSGRGRSSGANVLTF. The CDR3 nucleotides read TGTGCCAGCAGTGGCAGGGGAAGGAGCTCTGGGGCCAACGTCCTGACTTTC.

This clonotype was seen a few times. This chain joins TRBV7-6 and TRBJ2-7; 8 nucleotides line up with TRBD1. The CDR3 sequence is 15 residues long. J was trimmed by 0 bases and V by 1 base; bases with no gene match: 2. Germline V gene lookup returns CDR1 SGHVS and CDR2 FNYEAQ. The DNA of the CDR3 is TGTGCCAGCAGCTTAGGACAGGGGATCTCCTACGAGCAGTACTTC. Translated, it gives CASSLGQGISYEQYF. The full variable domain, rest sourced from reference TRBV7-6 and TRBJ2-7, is GAGVSQSPRYKVTKRGQDVALRCDPISGHVSLYWYRQALGQGPEFLTYFNYEAQQDKSGLPNDRFSAERPEGSISTLTIQRTEQRDSAMYRCASSLGQGISYEQYFGPGTRLTVT.

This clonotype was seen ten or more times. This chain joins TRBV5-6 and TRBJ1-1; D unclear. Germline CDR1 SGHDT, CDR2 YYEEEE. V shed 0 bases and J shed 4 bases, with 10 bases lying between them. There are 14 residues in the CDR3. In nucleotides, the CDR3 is TGTGCCAGCAGCTTGGGGACGTGGGGCACTGAAGCTTTCTTT. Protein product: CASSLGTWGTEAFF.

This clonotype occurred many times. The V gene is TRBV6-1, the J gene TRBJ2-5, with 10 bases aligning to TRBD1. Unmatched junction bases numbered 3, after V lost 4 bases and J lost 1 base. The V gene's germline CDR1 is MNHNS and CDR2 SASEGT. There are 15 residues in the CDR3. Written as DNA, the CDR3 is TGTGCCAGCAGTGGACAGGGGGCCTTCCAAGAGACCCAGTACTTC. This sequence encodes CASSGQGAFQETQYF.

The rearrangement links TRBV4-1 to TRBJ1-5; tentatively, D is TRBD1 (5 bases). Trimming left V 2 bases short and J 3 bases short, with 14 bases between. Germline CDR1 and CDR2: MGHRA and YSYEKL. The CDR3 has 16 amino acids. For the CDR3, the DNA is TGCGCCAGCAGCCAAACCCTCTCAGGGCCCAATCAGCCCCAGCATTTT. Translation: CASSQTLSGPNQPQHF.

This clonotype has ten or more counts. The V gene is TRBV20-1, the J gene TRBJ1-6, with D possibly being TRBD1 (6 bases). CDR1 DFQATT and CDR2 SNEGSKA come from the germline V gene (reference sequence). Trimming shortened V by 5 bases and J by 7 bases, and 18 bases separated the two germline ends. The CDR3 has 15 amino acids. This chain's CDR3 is CSAPKGPRGNSPLHF. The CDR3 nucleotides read TGCAGTGCTCCAAAGGGGCCCAGGGGCAATTCACCCCTCCACTTT.

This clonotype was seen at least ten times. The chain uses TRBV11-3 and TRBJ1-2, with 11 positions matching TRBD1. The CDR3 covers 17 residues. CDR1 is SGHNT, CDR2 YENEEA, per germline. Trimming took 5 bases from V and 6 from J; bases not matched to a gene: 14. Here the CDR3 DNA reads TGTGCCAGCAGCCCAAGGACAGGGGGCCTTCAACCCAATGGCTACACCTTC. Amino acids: CASSPRTGGLQPNGYTF.

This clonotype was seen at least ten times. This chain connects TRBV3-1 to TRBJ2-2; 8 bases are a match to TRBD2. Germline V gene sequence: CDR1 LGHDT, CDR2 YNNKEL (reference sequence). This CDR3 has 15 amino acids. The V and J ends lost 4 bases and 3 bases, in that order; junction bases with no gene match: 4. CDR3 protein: CASSLRGGDTGELFF. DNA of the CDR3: TGTGCCAGCAGCCTTCGGGGGGGCGACACCGGGGAGCTGTTTTTT. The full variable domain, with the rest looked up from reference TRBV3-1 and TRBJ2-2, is DTAVSQTPKYLVTQMGNDKSIKCEQNLGHDTMYWYKQDSKKFLKIMFSYNNKELIINETVPNRFSPKSPDKAHLNLHINSLELGDSAVYFCASSLRGGDTGELFFGEGSRLTVL.

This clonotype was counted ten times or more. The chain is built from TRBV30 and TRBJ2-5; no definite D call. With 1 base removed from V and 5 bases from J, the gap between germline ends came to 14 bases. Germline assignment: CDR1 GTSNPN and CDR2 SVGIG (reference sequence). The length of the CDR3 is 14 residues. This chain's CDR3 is CAWSALRNTETQYF. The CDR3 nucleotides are TGTGCCTGGAGTGCCCTAAGGAATACCGAGACCCAGTACTTC.

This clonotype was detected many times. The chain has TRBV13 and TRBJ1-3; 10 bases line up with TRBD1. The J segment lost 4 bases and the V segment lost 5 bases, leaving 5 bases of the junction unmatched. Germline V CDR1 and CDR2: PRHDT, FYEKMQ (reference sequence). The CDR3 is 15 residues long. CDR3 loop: CASSTRTGGGNTIYF. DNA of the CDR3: TGTGCCAGCAGCACCCGGACAGGGGGAGGAAACACCATATATTTT.

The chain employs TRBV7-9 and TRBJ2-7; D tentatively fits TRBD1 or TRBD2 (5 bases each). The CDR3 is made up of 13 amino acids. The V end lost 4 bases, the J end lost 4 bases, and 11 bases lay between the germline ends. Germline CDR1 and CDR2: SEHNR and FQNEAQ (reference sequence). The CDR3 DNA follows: TGTGCCAGCAGCTATGGGACGGCTTACGAGCAGTACTTC. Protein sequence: CASSYGTAYEQYF.

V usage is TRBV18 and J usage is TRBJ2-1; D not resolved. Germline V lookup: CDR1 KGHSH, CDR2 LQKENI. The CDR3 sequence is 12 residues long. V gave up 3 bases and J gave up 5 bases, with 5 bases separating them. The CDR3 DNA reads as TGTGCCAGCTCACCGTGCCACAATGAGCAGTTCTTC. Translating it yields CASSPCHNEQFF.

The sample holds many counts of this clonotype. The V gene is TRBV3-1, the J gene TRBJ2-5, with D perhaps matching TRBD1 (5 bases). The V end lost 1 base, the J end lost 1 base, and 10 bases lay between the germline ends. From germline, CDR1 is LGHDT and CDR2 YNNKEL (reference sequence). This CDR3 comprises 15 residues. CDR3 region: CASSQVTQGQETQYF. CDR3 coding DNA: TGTGCCAGCAGCCAAGTAACGCAGGGCCAAGAGACCCAGTACTTC.

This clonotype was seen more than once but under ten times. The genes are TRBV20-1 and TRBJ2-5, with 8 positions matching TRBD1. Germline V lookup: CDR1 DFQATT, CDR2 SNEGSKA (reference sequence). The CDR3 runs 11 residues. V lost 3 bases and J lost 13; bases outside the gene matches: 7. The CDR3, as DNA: TGCAGTGCTAGTGGTGACAGGGGTTGGTACTTC. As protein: CSASGDRGWYF.

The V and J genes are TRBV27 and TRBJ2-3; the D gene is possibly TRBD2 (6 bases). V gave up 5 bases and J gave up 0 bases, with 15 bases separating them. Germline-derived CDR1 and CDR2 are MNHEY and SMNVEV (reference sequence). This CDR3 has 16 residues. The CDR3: CASSPLGSGSTDTQYF. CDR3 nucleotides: TGTGCCAGCAGTCCACTTGGTAGCGGAAGCACAGATACGCAGTATTTT.

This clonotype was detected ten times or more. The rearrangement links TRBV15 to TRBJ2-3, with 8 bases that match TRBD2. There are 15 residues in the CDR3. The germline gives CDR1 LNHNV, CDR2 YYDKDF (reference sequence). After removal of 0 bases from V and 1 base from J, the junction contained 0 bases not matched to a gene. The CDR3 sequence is CATSREREGTDTQYF. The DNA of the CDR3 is TGTGCCACCAGCAGAGAGCGGGAGGGCACAGATACGCAGTATTTT.